The rows below give T cell receptor beta chains drawn from one sample of a study of blood T cells in healthy people across ages. Each CDR3 protein gets one entry after TCRdb re-called the 5' RACE reads with MiXCR. The sample comprises approximately 1.5 million distinct CDR3 sequences, roughly 32% of which are singletons, and around 11% rests with the top ten. The source material was blood. These receptors originate from a woman in her 30s in good health. The CDR3 runs from the conserved cysteine through the conserved F or W. A D gene is named only where the DNA matches it firmly. A clone size is listed for some rows: how often the clone was seen (once, few, many), or a class if it is expanded.

d_call	clone_size	v_call	j_call	cdr3_nt	cdr3_aa
.	.	TRBV28	TRBJ2-7	TGTGCCAGCAGTTTATCCGAGACAGGAGAATCAACCTACGAGCAGTACTTC	CASSLSETGESTYEQYF
TRBD1	many	TRBV2	TRBJ1-6	TGTGCCAGCAGTGAAGCGACAGGGTCCTTGACACCCCTCCACTTT	CASSEATGSLTPLHF
.	few	TRBV5-6	TRBJ2-7	TGTGCCAGCAGCGTGGGGTCCTCTATCTACGAGCAGTACTTC	CASSVGSSIYEQYF
TRBD1	few	TRBV5-1	TRBJ2-7	TGCGCCAGCAGCCCCTGGGACAGGGATCGCGAGCAGTACTTC	CASSPWDRDREQYF
.	few	TRBV15	TRBJ2-2	TGTGCCACCAGCAGCTCCGACAGGGAGGACACCGGGGAGTTGTTTTTT	CATSSSDREDTGELFF
.	many	TRBV12-3/TRBV12-4	TRBJ2-3	TGTGCCAGCAGTTCAGGCACAGATACGCAGTATTTT	CASSSGTDTQYF
TRBD1	.	TRBV7-2	TRBJ1-2	TGTGCTAGCAGCTTAAGGACAGGTTCGAACTATGGCCACACCTTC	CASSLRTGSNYGHTF
TRBD2	.	TRBV5-1	TRBJ2-1	TGCGCCAGCAGCTTGCTCCTAGCGGGAGGTGCCAACAATGAGCAGTTCTTC	CASSLLLAGGANNEQFF
.	.	TRBV3-1	TRBJ2-1	TGTGCCAGCAGCCAACCAGGTTTCGAGCAGTTCTTC	CASSQPGFEQFF
.	few	TRBV7-9	TRBJ1-5	TGTGCCAGCAGCTTTGGGGAGCGACAGCCCCAGCATTTT	CASSFGERQPQHF
TRBD1	.	TRBV24-1	TRBJ2-2	TGTGCCACCAGTGATTCCGGACAGGGGGCGACCGGGGAGCTGTTTTTT	CATSDSGQGATGELFF
.	many	TRBV10-3	TRBJ2-7	TGTGCCATCAGTGCCGGGACCTACGAGCAGTACTTC	CAISAGTYEQYF
.	.	TRBV6-1	TRBJ1-1	TGTGCCAGCATCGGACTTTTGAACACTGAAGCTTTCTTT	CASIGLLNTEAFF
TRBD1	.	TRBV12-3/TRBV12-4	TRBJ2-5	TGTGCCAGCAGTTTAGGACAGGGTTGGGACCAAGAGACCCAGTACTTC	CASSLGQGWDQETQYF
.	.	TRBV7-2	TRBJ1-5	TGTGCCAGCAGCTTAGGTTTCGTAGGAAGCAACAATCAGCCCCAGCATTTT	CASSLGFVGSNNQPQHF
.	few	TRBV5-1	TRBJ2-5	TGCGCCAGCAGCTTGGCCAGGGCAGGCCAAGAGACCCAGTACTTC	CASSLARAGQETQYF
TRBD2	few	TRBV7-2	TRBJ2-7	TGTGCCAGCAGCTTCTTAGCGGGAGCGAACGAGCAGTACTTC	CASSFLAGANEQYF
TRBD2	few	TRBV25-1	TRBJ2-2	TGTGCCAGCAGTGTAGCGGGAGTGGGCACCGGGGAGCTGTTTTTT	CASSVAGVGTGELFF
TRBD1	few	TRBV11-1	TRBJ2-7	TGTGCCAGCAGCCCCTGGACAGGGTTCACGTACGAGCAGTACTTC	CASSPWTGFTYEQYF
.	.	TRBV5-1	TRBJ1-1	TGCGCCAGCAGCGGGGGTGGGAAGAACACTGAAGCTTTCTTT	CASSGGGKNTEAFF
.	few	TRBV30	TRBJ2-3	TGTGCCTGGAGTGTAATGTTTGGATCCACAGATACGCAGTATTTT	CAWSVMFGSTDTQYF
.	.	TRBV2	TRBJ2-7	TGTGCCAGCAAAGGCAGCATCCTCTCCTACGAGCAGTACTTC	CASKGSILSYEQYF
.	.	TRBV20-1	TRBJ2-5	TGCAGTGCTATTCGGGCAGTGAGGGAGACCCAGTACTTC	CSAIRAVRETQYF
TRBD2	few	TRBV20-1	TRBJ2-7	TGCAGTGCTAGAGATTGGGGGGGAACCTACGAGCAGTACTTC	CSARDWGGTYEQYF
.	.	TRBV10-1	TRBJ1-1	TGCGCCAGCAGTGCGGCCCAGGGCCTTTCTGAAGCTTTCTTT	CASSAAQGLSEAFF
.	many	TRBV2	TRBJ2-3	TGTGCCAGCACGTCGGTCTACTCTGCCCTTAGCACAGATACGCAGTATTTT	CASTSVYSALSTDTQYF
TRBD1	few	TRBV29-1	TRBJ1-2	TGCAGCGTTACAGGGGCTAAACGTAACTATGGCTACACCTTC	CSVTGAKRNYGYTF
TRBD2	few	TRBV7-2	TRBJ2-3	TGTGCCAGCAGCTTCGGACTAGCGGGGGGGGTTAGCACAGATACGCAGTATTTT	CASSFGLAGGVSTDTQYF
.	.	TRBV7-9	TRBJ1-4	TGTGCCAGCAGCTTACGAAGCGGGCAGGGTGGCGAAAAACTGTTTTTT	CASSLRSGQGGEKLFF
TRBD1	.	TRBV15	TRBJ2-5	TGTGCCACCAGCAGGCCCACCGGGACAGTGGTCCAAGAGACCCAGTACTTC	CATSRPTGTVVQETQYF
.	.	TRBV2	TRBJ2-3	TGTGCCAGCAGTGCGCCCGGGGGAGAGACAGATACGCAGTATTTT	CASSAPGGETDTQYF
.	few	TRBV4-1	TRBJ1-1	TGCGCCAGCAGCCCTCGGGGTGAGGGGAGGACTGAAGCTTTCTTT	CASSPRGEGRTEAFF
TRBD1	few	TRBV3-1	TRBJ1-4	TGTGCCAGCAGCCTCGGAGGACAGGGAAGGGAAAAACTGTTTTTT	CASSLGGQGREKLFF
TRBD2	.	TRBV6-5	TRBJ2-7	TGTGCCAGCACCCGACTAGCGGGGGGCGCCTACGAGCAGTACTTC	CASTRLAGGAYEQYF
TRBD1	.	TRBV20-1	TRBJ1-1	TGCAGTGCTAGAGGGGGAGGGTTACAGGGGGCGAGTAGCACTGAAGCTTTCTTT	CSARGGGLQGASSTEAFF
.	.	TRBV5-1	TRBJ2-7	TGCGCCAGCAGCACCGCCCTGGGTGGGTCCTACGAGCAGTACTTC	CASSTALGGSYEQYF
.	.	TRBV27	TRBJ2-7	TGTGCCAGCAGTTTACAGGGTGTGGGGACCGAGCAGTACTTC	CASSLQGVGTEQYF
.	few	TRBV6-1	TRBJ2-1	TGTGCCAGCAGTGGGGCACAGTCCTTGAGCTCCTACAATGAGCAGTTCTTC	CASSGAQSLSSYNEQFF
.	.	TRBV4-1	TRBJ1-1	TGCGTCAGCAGCTTACATAGTGGAGGGAACACTGAAGCTTTCTTT	CVSSLHSGGNTEAFF
.	.	TRBV6-5	TRBJ2-6	TGTGCCAGCACCCTAACGGTTGGTGGGGCCAACGTCCTGACTTTC	CASTLTVGGANVLTF
.	few	TRBV24-1	TRBJ2-6	TGTGCCACCGCGGAGCGGTCAGCTGGGGCCAACGTCCTGACTTTC	CATAERSAGANVLTF
.	few	TRBV7-9	TRBJ2-5	TGTGCCAGCAGCTCCCCCCCAGGAGGGGGGCTTGGGGAGACCCAGTACTTC	CASSSPPGGGLGETQYF